This T cell receptor (beta chain) emerged from a study of cytomegalovirus exposure and HLA in healthy donors. A multiplex PCR was run with 60 Vbeta primers and 13 Jbeta primers. Generated by immunoSEQ multiplex PCR, the TCRdb table keeps only in-frame clones and is missing some. Of 140,000 to 150,000 clones detected, about 70% appear once; the ten largest clones hold about 4.7%. This CDR3 has 13 amino acids. Germline CDR1 PRHDT, CDR2 FYEKMQ (reference sequence). V lost 4 bases, J lost 7 bases, and 5 bases stayed unmatched. The sequencing sample was made of PBMCs. The TCR originated in a man in his fifties or sixties in good health and CMV-seronegative. The chain has TRBV13 and TRBJ1-1, with 8 bases fitting TRBD1. The CDR3 nucleotides are TGTGCCAGCAGCTCCCGGACAGGGAATGAAGCTTTCTTT. Amino acid sequence: CASSSRTGNEAFF.